The clone carrying this TCR beta chain was detected a few times. Relative to the germline gene, one junction end is altered; a read error may explain this. The data derive from a study of OX40 agonist ivuxolimab in advanced cancers. Here immunoSEQ multiplex PCR was the method, and the copy in TCRdb shows in-frame clones only, minus some. There are 55,000 to 65,000 clones in the sample; 85% occur only once, and less than 3.5% lies in the top ten. CDR3 length: 11 residues. The germline CDR1 and CDR2 sequences are SGHAT and FQNNGV. V and J are TRBV11-2 and TRBJ2-7; possibly TRBD1 for D (6 bases). Sequences were derived from CD4+ or CD8+ T cells sorted from blood, sampled in a trial of the OX40 agonist ivuxolimab. The source is an adult with an advanced solid tumor such as melanoma, head and neck, liver or kidney cancer. Written as DNA, the CDR3 is TGTGCCAGCAGCTTGATAGACAGGCAACACTTC. It specifies CASSLIDRQHF.